The clone carrying this TCR beta chain was recorded a few times. No antigen is known for it. These data originate in a study of early T cells in non-severe SARS-CoV-2 infection. Turning to the study itself: The input, bulk RNA from unsorted whole blood, was sequenced, and chains were unpaired.

Per the germline V gene, CDR1 is SGHTA and CDR2 is FQGNSA. CDR3 size: 14 residues. With V trimmed by 3 bases and J by 5 bases, 4 bases remained unmatched. Attachment of unique molecular identifiers to individual cDNA molecules was performed. TCRdb independently ran MiXCR on the 5' RACE reads; one entry per CDR3 protein. The sample contains 40,000 to 60,000 distinct CDR3 sequences, 12% of which appear only once. Study-wide findings and caveats: The matching step, a VDJdb search, favored anti-spike CD8 responses and missed private and CD4 specificities.

The clonotype was recovered from an adult who was a healthcare worker with PCR-confirmed SARS-CoV-2 infection or an uninfected control (not recorded which). The sample comprised whole blood. The chain combines TRBV7-2 with TRBJ2-3; 8 bases are shared with TRBD1. The CDR3 sequence is CASSFRQGRDTQYF. The CDR3 DNA is TGTGCCAGCAGCTTCCGACAGGGGAGAGATACGCAGTATTTT.